This TCR beta chain was retrieved from a study of blood T cells in healthy people across ages (dated by TCRdb to the mid-2010s). About the investigation overall: Template switching captured roughly one uniquely barcoded TCR beta cDNA molecule per two T cells in model experiments. Age-related changes in TCR beta repertoire diversity were measured in the study by deep sequencing normalized with unique cDNA molecular identifiers. Donors were grouped into four age groups: young (average approximately 16 years), middle-aged (roughly 40), aged (around 56) and long-lived (approximately 81). To avoid experimental bias, donors of different ages were randomly spread across the sequencing lanes. The study analyzed two additional independent replicas of 1 million unique cDNA reads from the same blood draw for two donors, one aged 18 to 30 and one aged 80 or older.

The CDR3 sequence holds 13 residues, the cysteine and phenylalanine included. The sequence is cut down to CDR3 DNA, 39 bases in frame from base 1. CDR1 and CDR2 are drawn from the germline V gene: KGHDR, SFDVKD. About this clonotype: Its antigen is still unknown. The junction shows a germline mismatch at one end, possibly a read error.

General findings and caveats noted by the study authors: The percentage of naive T cells measured by flow cytometry correlated strongly with observed TCR beta diversity. Total diversity estimates from one million sequenced T cells were considered lower bounds and underestimates. Bulk unsorted PBMC profiling prevented conclusive comparison of naive and antigen-experienced compartments. Compared with the aged group, more naive CD4+ T cells, fewer expanded clones and increased TCR diversity were shown by the long-lived group, suggesting age selection. Because the CMV infection status of the donors was unknown, age-related changes in expanded clonotypes may potentially have been confounded. Observed TCR beta diversity per million T cells fell roughly linearly with age, and a significant reduction was already apparent by age around 40.

Systemically healthy Caucasian individuals from Russia, around 39 in total and aged roughly 6 to 100 years, were included as donors. Approximately 10 milliliters of peripheral blood were collected from each donor into EDTA-treated Vacutainer tubes. Ficoll-Paque density-gradient centrifugation was used to isolate PBMCs, with at least 6.5 million per sample. Trizol reagent was used to extract total RNA from PBMCs, with at least 6 micrograms per sample. The percentages of naive CD45RAhigh/CD27high T cells were determined by flow cytometry on a PBMC aliquot from every donor. Library preparation used 5' RACE. The sequencing machine was an Illumina HiSeq 2500. A second PCR of about 6 to 11 cycles was performed with a sample-barcoded 5' primer and a J-beta primer mix. Each TCR beta cDNA molecule received a unique molecular identifier from a template-switch 5' adaptor carrying 12 random nucleotides. Each sample yielded at least 2.5 million CDR3-containing paired-end reads. All of the RNA was converted into first-strand cDNA using the Mint cDNA synthesis kit, with a TRBC-specific oligonucleotide serving as the primer. All cDNA was treated with uracil-DNA glycosylase and then went through a first 18-cycle PCR with the universal primers M1SS and BC2_uni_R. As for the authors' bioinformatics: Each sample was normalized by randomly selecting 1 million high-quality reads, each carrying a distinct molecular identifier. Instead of being binned into consensus sequences, reads with shared molecular identifiers were discarded. CDR3 identification, clonotype clustering and error correction used MiTCR with a Q25 quality threshold and the strictest error-elimination algorithm. A nonparametric unseen species model using Euler transformation provided a lower-bound estimate of total TCR beta diversity. TCRdb reworked the public reads: Q25 trimming with fastp, MiXCR clone assembly, productive beta chains retained. Rows with a matching CDR3 protein are joined into one entry that keeps the most common DNA and genes. The V and J calls follow TCRdb's processing rather than the paper's. The sample records 1.4 million to 1.5 million distinct CDR3 sequences, approximately 38% of which are singletons. Roughly 7.9% of the sample is in the top ten clones.

The sequenced material came from blood. This TCR was recovered from a woman younger than 35 in good health. The chain is made from TRBV24-1 and TRBJ1-2; no confident D gene assignment can be made. Here is the DNA: TGTGCCACCAGTGATTTGCGCGGCTATGACTACACCTTC. Translated, it gives CATSDLRGYDYTF.